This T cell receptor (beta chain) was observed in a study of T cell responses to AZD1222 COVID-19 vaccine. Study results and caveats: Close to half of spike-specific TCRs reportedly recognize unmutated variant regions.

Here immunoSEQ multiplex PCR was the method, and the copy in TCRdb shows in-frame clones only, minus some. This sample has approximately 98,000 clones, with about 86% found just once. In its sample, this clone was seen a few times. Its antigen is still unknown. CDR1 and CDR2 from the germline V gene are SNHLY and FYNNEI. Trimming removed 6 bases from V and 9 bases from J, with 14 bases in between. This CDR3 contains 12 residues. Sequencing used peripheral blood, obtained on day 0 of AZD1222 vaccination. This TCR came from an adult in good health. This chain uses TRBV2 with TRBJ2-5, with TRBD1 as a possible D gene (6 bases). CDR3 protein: CASRGDMGPQYF. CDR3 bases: TGTGCCAGCAGGGGGGACATGGGGCCCCAGTACTTC.